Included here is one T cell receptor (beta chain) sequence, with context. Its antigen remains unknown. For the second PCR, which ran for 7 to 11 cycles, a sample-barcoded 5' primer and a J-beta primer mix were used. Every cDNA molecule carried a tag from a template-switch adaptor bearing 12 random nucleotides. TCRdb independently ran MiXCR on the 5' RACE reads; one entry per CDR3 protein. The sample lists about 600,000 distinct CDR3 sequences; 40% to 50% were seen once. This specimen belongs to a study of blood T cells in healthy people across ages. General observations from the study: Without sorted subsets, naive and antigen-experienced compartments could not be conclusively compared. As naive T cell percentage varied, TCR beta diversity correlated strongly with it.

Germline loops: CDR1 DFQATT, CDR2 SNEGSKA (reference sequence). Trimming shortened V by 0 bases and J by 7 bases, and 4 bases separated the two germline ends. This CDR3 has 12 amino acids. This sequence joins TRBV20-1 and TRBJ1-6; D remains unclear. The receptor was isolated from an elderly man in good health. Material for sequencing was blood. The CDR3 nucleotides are TGCAGTGCTAGAGAGGGGAATTCACCCCTCCACTTT. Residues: CSAREGNSPLHF.